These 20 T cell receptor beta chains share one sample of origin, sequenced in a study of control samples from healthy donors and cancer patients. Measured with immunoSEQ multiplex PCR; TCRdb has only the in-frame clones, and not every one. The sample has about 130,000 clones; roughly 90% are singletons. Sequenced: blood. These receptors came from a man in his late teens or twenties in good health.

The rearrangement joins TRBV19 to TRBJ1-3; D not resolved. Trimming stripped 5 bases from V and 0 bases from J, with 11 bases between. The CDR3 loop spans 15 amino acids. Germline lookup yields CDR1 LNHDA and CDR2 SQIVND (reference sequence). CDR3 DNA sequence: TGTGCCAGTAGTCCTCTTTTCAACTCTGGAAACACCATATATTTT. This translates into CASSPLFNSGNTIYF.

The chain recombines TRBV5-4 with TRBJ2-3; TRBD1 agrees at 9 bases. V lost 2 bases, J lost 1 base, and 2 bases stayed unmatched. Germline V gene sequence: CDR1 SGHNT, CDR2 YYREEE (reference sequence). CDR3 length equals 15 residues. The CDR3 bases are TGTGCCAGCAGCTTCAGGACAGGGGGCACAGATACGCAGTATTTT. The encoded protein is CASSFRTGGTDTQYF.

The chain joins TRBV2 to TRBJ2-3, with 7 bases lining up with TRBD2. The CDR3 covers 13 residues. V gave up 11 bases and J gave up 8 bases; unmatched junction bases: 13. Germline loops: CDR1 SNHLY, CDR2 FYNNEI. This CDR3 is CAAGVAEWGTQYF. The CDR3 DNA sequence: TGTGCCGCGGGGGTAGCGGAGTGGGGTACGCAGTATTTT.

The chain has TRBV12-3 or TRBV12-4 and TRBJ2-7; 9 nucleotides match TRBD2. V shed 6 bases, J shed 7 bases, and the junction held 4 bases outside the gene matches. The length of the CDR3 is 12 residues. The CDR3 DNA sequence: TGTGCCAGCAGCAGTAGCGGGAGAGAGCAGTACTTC. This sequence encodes CASSSSGREQYF.

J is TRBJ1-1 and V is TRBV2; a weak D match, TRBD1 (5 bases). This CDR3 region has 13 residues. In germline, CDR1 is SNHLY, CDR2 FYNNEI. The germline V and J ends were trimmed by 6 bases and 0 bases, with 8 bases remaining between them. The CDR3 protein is CASRTELNTEAFF. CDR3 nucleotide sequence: TGTGCCAGCAGGACAGAGTTGAACACTGAAGCTTTCTTT.

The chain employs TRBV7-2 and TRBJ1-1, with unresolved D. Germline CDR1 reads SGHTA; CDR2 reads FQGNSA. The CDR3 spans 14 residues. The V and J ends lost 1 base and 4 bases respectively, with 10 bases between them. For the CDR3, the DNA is TGTGCCAGCAGCTTAGGGGAGGTGGGCACTGAAGCTTTCTTT. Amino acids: CASSLGEVGTEAFF.

The CDR3 loop is CASSRWGSTDTQYF. In DNA form, the CDR3 reads TGTGCCAGCAGCCGATGGGGTAGTACAGATACGCAGTATTTT. The chain joins TRBV14 to TRBJ2-3, with D unresolved. This CDR3 is 14 amino acids long. The germline CDR1 and CDR2 sequences are SGHDN and FVKESK. V was shortened by 4 bases and J by 3 bases, with 11 bases between the two germline ends.

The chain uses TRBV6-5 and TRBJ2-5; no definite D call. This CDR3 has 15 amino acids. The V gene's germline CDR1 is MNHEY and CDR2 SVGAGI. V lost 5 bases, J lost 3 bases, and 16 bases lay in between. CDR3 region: CASSPQPLSKETQYF. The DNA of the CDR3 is TGTGCCAGCAGTCCTCAACCTCTATCGAAAGAGACCCAGTACTTC.

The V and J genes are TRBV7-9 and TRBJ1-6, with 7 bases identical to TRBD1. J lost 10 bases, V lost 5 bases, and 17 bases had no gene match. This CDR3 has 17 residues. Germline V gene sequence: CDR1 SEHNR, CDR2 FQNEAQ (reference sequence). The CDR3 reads CASSPGGSGGSVSPLHF. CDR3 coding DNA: TGTGCCAGCAGCCCAGGGGGGAGCGGGGGTTCTGTGTCACCCCTCCACTTT.

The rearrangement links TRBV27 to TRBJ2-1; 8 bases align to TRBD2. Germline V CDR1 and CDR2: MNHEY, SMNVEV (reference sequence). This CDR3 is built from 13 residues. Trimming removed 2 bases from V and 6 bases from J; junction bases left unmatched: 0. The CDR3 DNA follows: TGTGCCAGCAGTTTACTAGCGGGCAATGAGCAGTTCTTC. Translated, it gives CASSLLAGNEQFF.

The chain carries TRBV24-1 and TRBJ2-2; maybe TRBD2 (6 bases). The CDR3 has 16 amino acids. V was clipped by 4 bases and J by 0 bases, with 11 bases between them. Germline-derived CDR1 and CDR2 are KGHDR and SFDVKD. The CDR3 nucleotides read TGTGCCACCAGTGACCCCAGCGGGTCGAACACCGGGGAGCTGTTTTTT. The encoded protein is CATSDPSGSNTGELFF.

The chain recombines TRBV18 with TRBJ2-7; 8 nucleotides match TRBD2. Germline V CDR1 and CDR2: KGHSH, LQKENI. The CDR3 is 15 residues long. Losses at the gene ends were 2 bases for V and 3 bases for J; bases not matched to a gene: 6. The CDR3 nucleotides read TGTGCCAGCTCACCAAGTCCGGGGGGGAGCTACGAGCAGTACTTC. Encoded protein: CASSPSPGGSYEQYF.

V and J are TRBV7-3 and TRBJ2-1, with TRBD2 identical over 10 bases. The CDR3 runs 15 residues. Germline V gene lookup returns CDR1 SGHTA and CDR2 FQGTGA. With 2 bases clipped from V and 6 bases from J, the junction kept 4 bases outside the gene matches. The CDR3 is CASSLASGSVNEQFF. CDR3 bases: TGTGCCAGCAGCTTAGCTAGCGGGAGTGTCAATGAGCAGTTCTTC.

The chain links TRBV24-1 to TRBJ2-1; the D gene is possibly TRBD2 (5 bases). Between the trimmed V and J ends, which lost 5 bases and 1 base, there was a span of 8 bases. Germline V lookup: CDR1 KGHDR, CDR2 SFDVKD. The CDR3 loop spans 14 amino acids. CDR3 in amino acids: CATSGSGSYNEQFF. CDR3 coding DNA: TGTGCCACCAGTGGTTCGGGATCCTACAATGAGCAGTTCTTC.

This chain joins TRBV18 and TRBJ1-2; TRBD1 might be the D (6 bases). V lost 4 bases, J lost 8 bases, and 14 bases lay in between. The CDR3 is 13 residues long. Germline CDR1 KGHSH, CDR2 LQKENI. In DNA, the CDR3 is TGTGCCAGCTCACGACAGGCGGAGGAGGGCTACACCTTC. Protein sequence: CASSRQAEEGYTF.

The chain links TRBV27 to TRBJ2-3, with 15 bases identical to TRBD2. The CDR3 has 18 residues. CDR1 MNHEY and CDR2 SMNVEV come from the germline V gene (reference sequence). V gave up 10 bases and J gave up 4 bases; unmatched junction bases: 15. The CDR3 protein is CATSLWGWTSGRADTQYF. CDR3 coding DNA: TGTGCCACCAGCTTGTGGGGTTGGACTAGCGGGAGGGCAGATACGCAGTATTTT.

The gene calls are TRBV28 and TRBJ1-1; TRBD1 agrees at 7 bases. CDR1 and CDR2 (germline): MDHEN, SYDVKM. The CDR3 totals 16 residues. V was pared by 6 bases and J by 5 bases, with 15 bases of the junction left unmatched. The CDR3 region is CASSPPQFQGGTEAFF. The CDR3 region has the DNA TGTGCCAGCAGCCCGCCCCAATTTCAGGGGGGGACTGAAGCTTTCTTT.

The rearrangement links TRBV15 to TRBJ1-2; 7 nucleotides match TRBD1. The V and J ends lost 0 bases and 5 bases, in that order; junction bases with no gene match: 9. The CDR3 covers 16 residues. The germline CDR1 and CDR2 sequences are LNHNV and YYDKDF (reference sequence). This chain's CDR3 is CATSRDRREGAYGYTF. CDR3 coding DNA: TGTGCCACCAGCAGAGATAGAAGGGAGGGGGCATATGGCTACACCTTC.

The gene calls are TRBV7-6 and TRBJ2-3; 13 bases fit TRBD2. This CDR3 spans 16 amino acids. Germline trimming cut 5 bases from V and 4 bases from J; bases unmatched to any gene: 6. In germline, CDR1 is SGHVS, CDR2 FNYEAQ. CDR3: CASSPRTSGRPDTQYF. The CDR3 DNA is TGTGCCAGCAGCCCACGGACTAGCGGGAGACCAGATACGCAGTATTTT.

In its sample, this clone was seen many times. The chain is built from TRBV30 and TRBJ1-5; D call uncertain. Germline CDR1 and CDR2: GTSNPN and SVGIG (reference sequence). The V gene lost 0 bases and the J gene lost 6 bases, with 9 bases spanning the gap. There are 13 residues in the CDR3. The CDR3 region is CAWSVTRGQPQHF. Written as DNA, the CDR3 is TGTGCCTGGAGTGTAACGAGAGGTCAGCCCCAGCATTTT.